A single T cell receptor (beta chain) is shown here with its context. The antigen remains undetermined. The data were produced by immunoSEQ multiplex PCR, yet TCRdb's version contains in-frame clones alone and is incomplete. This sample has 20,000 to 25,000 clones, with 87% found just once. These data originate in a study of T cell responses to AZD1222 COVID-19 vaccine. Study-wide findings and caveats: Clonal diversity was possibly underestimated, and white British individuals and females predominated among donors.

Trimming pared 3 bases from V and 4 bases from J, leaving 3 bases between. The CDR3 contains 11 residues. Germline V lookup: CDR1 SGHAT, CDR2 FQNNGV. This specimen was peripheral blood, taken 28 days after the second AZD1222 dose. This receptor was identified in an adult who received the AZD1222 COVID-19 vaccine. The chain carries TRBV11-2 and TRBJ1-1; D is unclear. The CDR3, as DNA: TGTGCCAGCAGCTTCGCCACTGAAGCTTTCTTT. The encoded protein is CASSFATEAFF.